A selection of T cell receptor beta chains follows, all from one sample in a study of shared clonotypes between healthy human individuals. Data came from immunoSEQ multiplex PCR; TCRdb stores just in-frame clones and leaves some out. This table has about 550,000 clones, 95% to 96% appearing once. The sample comprised naive CD8+ T cells sorted from blood. The receptors derive from a young woman in good health. Each CDR3 is given with its conserved first and last residue. Size values are once, few and many counts, or a class for expanded clones, and some rows have none.

CDR3aa	abundance	j_gene	v_gene
CASSTPGVREGGRYTF	.	TRBJ1-2	TRBV28
CASSIAYGLSYNEQFF	.	TRBJ2-1	TRBV19
CASTIGKREKLFF	.	TRBJ1-4	TRBV11-2
CASSSLAGWETQYF	.	TRBJ2-5	TRBV5-5
CASSTGRNNEQFF	once	TRBJ2-1	TRBV6-5
CASSLGQGRFF	once	TRBJ2-1	TRBV28
CASSQDRLGGTEAFF	.	TRBJ1-1	TRBV4-1
CASSPWDSTYEQYF	.	.	TRBV7-6
CASSLLTGNQPQHF	.	TRBJ1-5	TRBV5-6
CASSLMANPGYEQYF	.	TRBJ2-7	TRBV27
CASSQTGQGLLGGTEAFF	.	TRBJ1-1	TRBV4-1
CASSLGLAGEAGELFF	.	TRBJ2-2	TRBV5-6
CASSFSGNQPQHF	.	TRBJ1-5	TRBV5-6
CASSRGQGGKNIQYF	.	TRBJ2-4	TRBV27
CASSQGLAGGDDEQFF	.	TRBJ2-1	TRBV4-1
CASSLSGGFTEAFF	.	TRBJ1-1	TRBV5-4
CASSQDRLRGRVDQPQHF	.	TRBJ1-5	TRBV4-1
CASSGAGGPRSIAKNIQYF	.	TRBJ2-4	TRBV27
CASREDSYEQYF	.	TRBJ2-7	TRBV5-1
CSARRVVEQYF	.	TRBJ2-7	TRBV20-1
CASRPRQGAIYGYTF	.	TRBJ1-2	TRBV11-2
CASSQTGGHYEQYF	.	TRBJ2-7	TRBV4-1
CASSLGGALYGYTF	.	TRBJ1-2	TRBV11-2
CASSHALAGGRSYEQYF	.	TRBJ2-7	TRBV11-2
CAWSWTGTTEAFF	.	TRBJ1-1	TRBV30
CASSFGAGELFF	once	TRBJ2-2	TRBV11-2
CASSQQDMHNEQFF	.	TRBJ2-1	TRBV4-1
CASSLGTRRADEQFF	once	TRBJ2-1	TRBV7-7
CASSPGNTEAFF	.	TRBJ1-1	TRBV5-6
CASSQADRVGNTIYF	.	TRBJ1-3	TRBV4-1
CASSTSGSMAKNIQYF	.	TRBJ2-4	TRBV27
CATSRAAGGGHEQYF	.	TRBJ2-7	TRBV15
CASSPRGSGREQYF	.	TRBJ2-7	TRBV11-2
CASRGREAQETQYF	.	TRBJ2-5	TRBV5-1
CASSLGGSYEQYF	.	TRBJ2-7	TRBV2
CASSQDTPGQYF	.	TRBJ2-7	TRBV11-2
CASSFVGLAGTQYF	.	TRBJ2-3	TRBV28
CASSVDSPSGQFF	.	TRBJ2-1	TRBV9
CASSPGPAGEQYF	.	TRBJ2-7	TRBV7-7
CASSELVTGNRSYEQYF	.	TRBJ2-7	TRBV25-1
CASSDRGFYQPQHF	.	TRBJ1-5	TRBV6-1
CSAQGYEQYF	.	TRBJ2-7	TRBV20-1
CASSARDEDYGYTF	.	TRBJ1-2	TRBV9
CASSMGFPGELFF	.	TRBJ2-2	TRBV19
CASSQVFRGSMYEQYF	.	TRBJ2-7	TRBV4-1
CASSIEREGPGEQFF	.	TRBJ2-1	TRBV5-6
CASSQEGGEGNQPQHF	.	TRBJ1-5	TRBV4-1
CASSDGRGHTNYGYTF	.	TRBJ1-2	TRBV10-2
CASSLRGHQPQHF	.	TRBJ1-5	TRBV28
CASSRAVNEQFF	.	TRBJ2-1	TRBV25-1
CASSISHLTDEQYF	.	TRBJ2-7	TRBV19
CASSLRFKGALGNQPQHF	.	TRBJ1-5	TRBV28